The 3 T cell receptor beta chains below come from one sample, sequenced in a study of control samples from healthy donors and cancer patients. TCRdb's copy holds only in-frame clones and misses some; the assay was immunoSEQ multiplex PCR. The table shows roughly 120,000 clones, with 89% occurring only once. Source material: blood. The receptors were sampled from a man aged 50-60 years in good health.

J is TRBJ2-7 and V is TRBV27, with 7 bases aligning to TRBD1. Germline lookup yields CDR1 MNHEY and CDR2 SMNVEV (reference sequence). V was pared by 3 bases and J by 2 bases, with 7 bases of the junction left unmatched. The CDR3 runs 15 residues. Written as DNA, the CDR3 is TGTGCCAGCAGTTTGTCAGGGGGTGATCCCTACGAGCAGTACTTC. This encodes CASSLSGGDPYEQYF.

V usage is TRBV10-3 and J usage is TRBJ2-2; perhaps TRBD1 as D (6 bases). Trimming cost V 6 bases and J 3 bases, with 11 bases left between them. CDR1 is ENHRY, CDR2 SYGVKD, per germline. The CDR3 has 14 amino acids. DNA of the CDR3: TGTGCCATCAGCAGGGACATGGACACCGGGGAGCTGTTTTTT. Translated: CAISRDMDTGELFF.

The rearrangement joins TRBV18 to TRBJ1-2, with 7 bases fitting TRBD1. Losses at the gene ends were 2 bases for V and 4 bases for J; bases not matched to a gene: 4. Germline CDR1 is KGHSH and CDR2 is LQKENI. The CDR3 is 14 residues long. Here the CDR3 reads CASSPSDRAYGYTF. The DNA for the CDR3 is TGTGCCAGCTCACCAAGTGACAGGGCCTATGGCTACACCTTC.